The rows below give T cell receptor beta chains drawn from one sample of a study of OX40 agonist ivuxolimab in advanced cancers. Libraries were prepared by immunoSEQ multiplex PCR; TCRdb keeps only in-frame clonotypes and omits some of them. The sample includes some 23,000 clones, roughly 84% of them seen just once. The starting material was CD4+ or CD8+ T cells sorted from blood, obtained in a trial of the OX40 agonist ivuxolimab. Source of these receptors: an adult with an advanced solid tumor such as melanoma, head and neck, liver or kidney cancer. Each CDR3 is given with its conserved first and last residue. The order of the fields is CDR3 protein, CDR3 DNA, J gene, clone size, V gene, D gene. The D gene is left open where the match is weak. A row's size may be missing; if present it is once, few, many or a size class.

cdr3_aa: CASSLREGLVEELFF
cdr3_nt: TGCGCCAGCAGCCTCAGGGAGGGTTTAGTTGAGGAGCTGTTTTTT
j_call: TRBJ2-2
clone_size: -
v_call: TRBV4-3
d_call: TRBD2

cdr3_aa: CASSYEDRVGNQPQHF
cdr3_nt: TGCGCCAGCAGCTACGAGGACAGGGTTGGCAATCAGCCCCAGCATTTT
j_call: TRBJ1-5
clone_size: once
v_call: TRBV5-1
d_call: TRBD1

cdr3_aa: CASSDTPDSANEQFF
cdr3_nt: TGTGCCAGCAGTGATACCCCGGACAGCGCCAATGAGCAGTTCTTC
j_call: TRBJ2-1
clone_size: once
v_call: TRBV6-4
d_call: -

cdr3_aa: CSVLGAGIQETQYF
cdr3_nt: TGCAGCGTTCTCGGAGCGGGGATTCAAGAGACCCAGTACTTC
j_call: TRBJ2-5
clone_size: -
v_call: TRBV29-1
d_call: TRBD2

cdr3_aa: CSVVGDKGYYGYTF
cdr3_nt: TGCAGCGTTGTAGGGGACAAAGGATACTATGGCTACACCTTC
j_call: TRBJ1-2
clone_size: few
v_call: TRBV29-1
d_call: -

cdr3_aa: CASSPLGGGEQYF
cdr3_nt: TGTGCCAGTAGTCCGCTAGGTGGGGGCGAGCAGTACTTC
j_call: TRBJ2-7
clone_size: -
v_call: TRBV19
d_call: -

cdr3_aa: CASSVGSGFNSPLHF
cdr3_nt: TGTGCCAGCAGCGTAGGCTCTGGATTTAATTCACCCCTCCACTTT
j_call: TRBJ1-6
clone_size: -
v_call: TRBV9
d_call: -

cdr3_aa: CASSQGQGHEQYF
cdr3_nt: TGTGCCAGCAGCCAAGGACAGGGTCACGAGCAGTACTTC
j_call: TRBJ2-7
clone_size: -
v_call: TRBV27
d_call: TRBD1

cdr3_aa: CASSPSAGGLSEQYF
cdr3_nt: TGTGCCAGCAGCCCCTCAGCGGGGGGGCTAAGCGAGCAGTACTTC
j_call: TRBJ2-7
clone_size: -
v_call: TRBV7-8
d_call: TRBD2

cdr3_aa: CASNHDMNTGELFF
cdr3_nt: TGTGCCAGTAATCATGACATGAACACCGGGGAGCTGTTTTTT
j_call: TRBJ2-2
clone_size: once
v_call: TRBV19
d_call: -

cdr3_aa: CASSEAGRGIQETQYF
cdr3_nt: TGTGCCAGCAGTGAAGCAGGGCGGGGGATACAAGAGACCCAGTACTTC
j_call: TRBJ2-5
clone_size: few
v_call: TRBV6-1
d_call: TRBD2

cdr3_aa: CASSHWTGNIQYF
cdr3_nt: TGTGCCAGCAGTCACTGGACAGGAAACATTCAGTACTTC
j_call: TRBJ2-4
clone_size: -
v_call: TRBV5-6
d_call: TRBD1

cdr3_aa: CASSERGYEQYF
cdr3_nt: TGTGCCAGCAGTGAACGGGGTTACGAGCAGTACTTC
j_call: TRBJ2-7
clone_size: -
v_call: TRBV6-1
d_call: -

cdr3_aa: CASSSLTVQETQYF
cdr3_nt: TGTGCCAGCAGCTCATTGACAGTCCAAGAGACCCAGTACTTC
j_call: TRBJ2-5
clone_size: -
v_call: TRBV5-6
d_call: -

cdr3_aa: CASSLDPGQGRHGYTF
cdr3_nt: TGCGCCAGCAGCTTAGACCCGGGACAGGGGCGGCATGGCTACACCTTC
j_call: TRBJ1-2
clone_size: -
v_call: TRBV4-3
d_call: TRBD1

cdr3_aa: CASSLPYPLIANYGYTF
cdr3_nt: TGTGCCAGCAGCTTACCTTACCCCCTTATAGCTAACTATGGCTACACCTTC
j_call: TRBJ1-2
clone_size: -
v_call: TRBV7-4
d_call: -

cdr3_aa: CASSRPGQGNEQYF
cdr3_nt: TGTGCCAGCAGTCGCCCGGGACAGGGGAACGAGCAGTACTTC
j_call: TRBJ2-7
clone_size: -
v_call: TRBV6-6
d_call: TRBD1

cdr3_aa: CASSIKLAGGREQFF
cdr3_nt: TGTGCCAGTAGTATAAAACTAGCGGGGGGAAGGGAGCAGTTCTTC
j_call: TRBJ2-1
clone_size: -
v_call: TRBV19
d_call: TRBD2

cdr3_aa: CASRLGANIQYF
cdr3_nt: TGTGCCAGCCGACTGGGGGCCAACATTCAGTACTTC
j_call: TRBJ2-4
clone_size: -
v_call: TRBV7-9
d_call: -

cdr3_aa: CASSHRDRYPYEQYF
cdr3_nt: TGCGCCAGCAGCCATAGGGACAGGTACCCATACGAGCAGTACTTC
j_call: TRBJ2-7
clone_size: -
v_call: TRBV4-3
d_call: TRBD1

cdr3_aa: CASSRKPAGVTGELFF
cdr3_nt: TGTGCCAGCAGTCGAAAACCGGCTGGGGTCACCGGGGAGCTGTTTTTT
j_call: TRBJ2-2
clone_size: few
v_call: TRBV2
d_call: -

cdr3_aa: CASSTRQGLNTDTQYF
cdr3_nt: TGTGCCAGCAGCACCCGTCAGGGTCTAAACACAGATACGCAGTATTTT
j_call: TRBJ2-3
clone_size: -
v_call: TRBV7-9
d_call: -

cdr3_aa: CASITCQGNHNPNSPLHF
cdr3_nt: TGTGCCAGCATCACGTGTCAGGGAAACCATAACCCCAATTCACCCCTCCACTTT
j_call: TRBJ1-6
clone_size: -
v_call: TRBV21-1
d_call: -

cdr3_aa: CASSYFSGGVEDTQYF
cdr3_nt: TGCGCCAGCAGCTACTTTAGCGGGGGGGTGGAAGATACGCAGTATTTT
j_call: TRBJ2-3
clone_size: -
v_call: TRBV5-1
d_call: TRBD2

cdr3_aa: CASSAQTGANTEAFF
cdr3_nt: TGTGCCAGCAGTGCGCAGACAGGGGCGAACACTGAAGCTTTCTTT
j_call: TRBJ1-1
clone_size: -
v_call: TRBV2
d_call: TRBD1

cdr3_aa: CASSRDRGNTIYF
cdr3_nt: TGTGCCAGCAGCCGGGACAGGGGAAACACCATATATTTT
j_call: TRBJ1-3
clone_size: -
v_call: TRBV13
d_call: TRBD1

cdr3_aa: CASSLRARDRLGTEAFF
cdr3_nt: TGTGCCAGCAGCTTGAGAGCAAGGGACCGTCTCGGTACTGAAGCTTTCTTT
j_call: TRBJ1-1
clone_size: -
v_call: TRBV5-5
d_call: -

cdr3_aa: CASGYGANVLTF
cdr3_nt: TGTGCCAGCGGCTACGGGGCCAACGTCCTGACTTTC
j_call: TRBJ2-6
clone_size: -
v_call: TRBV27
d_call: -

cdr3_aa: CASSQDRAGLWVYNEQFF
cdr3_nt: TGCGCCAGCAGCCAAGACAGGGCCGGGCTTTGGGTCTACAATGAGCAGTTCTTC
j_call: TRBJ2-1
clone_size: -
v_call: TRBV4-3
d_call: -

cdr3_aa: CAISESKGGAGHTEAFF
cdr3_nt: TGTGCCATCAGTGAGTCTAAGGGGGGCGCGGGGCACACTGAAGCTTTCTTT
j_call: TRBJ1-1
clone_size: -
v_call: TRBV10-3
d_call: -

cdr3_aa: CASGAGVNTEAFF
cdr3_nt: TGCGCCAGCGGCGCAGGTGTGAACACTGAAGCTTTCTTT
j_call: TRBJ1-1
clone_size: -
v_call: TRBV10-1
d_call: -

cdr3_aa: CASQGLQGYEQYF
cdr3_nt: TGTGCCAGCCAAGGACTACAAGGTTACGAGCAGTACTTC
j_call: TRBJ2-7
clone_size: -
v_call: TRBV5-6
d_call: -

cdr3_aa: CASSQEESRGTANTGELFF
cdr3_nt: TGCGCCAGCAGCCAAGAGGAGAGTCGGGGGACAGCGAACACCGGGGAGCTGTTTTTT
j_call: TRBJ2-2
clone_size: -
v_call: TRBV4-3
d_call: -

cdr3_aa: CASSAYRGGTEAFF
cdr3_nt: TGTGCCAGCAGCGCCTACAGGGGAGGCACTGAAGCTTTCTTT
j_call: TRBJ1-1
clone_size: once
v_call: TRBV13
d_call: TRBD1

cdr3_aa: CASSLNPGQEAYGYTF
cdr3_nt: TGTGCCAGCAGCCTAAACCCGGGACAGGAAGCCTATGGCTACACCTTC
j_call: TRBJ1-2
clone_size: -
v_call: TRBV5-4
d_call: TRBD1

cdr3_aa: CASSSSPEKSSTDTQYF
cdr3_nt: TGTGCCAGCAGCTCTAGCCCTGAAAAAAGTAGCACAGATACGCAGTATTTT
j_call: TRBJ2-3
clone_size: -
v_call: TRBV9
d_call: -

cdr3_aa: CASSLSGGEQDEQFF
cdr3_nt: TGTGCCAGCAGCTTAAGCGGGGGGGAGCAGGATGAGCAGTTCTTC
j_call: TRBJ2-1
clone_size: -
v_call: TRBV7-9
d_call: TRBD2

cdr3_aa: CASSQDRDSSYEQYF
cdr3_nt: TGCGCCAGCAGCCAAGACCGGGACAGCTCCTACGAGCAGTACTTC
j_call: TRBJ2-7
clone_size: -
v_call: TRBV4-3
d_call: TRBD1

cdr3_aa: CASSLGTLKTQYF
cdr3_nt: TGTGCCAGCAGTTTGGGTACTTTGAAGACCCAGTACTTC
j_call: TRBJ2-5
clone_size: -
v_call: TRBV27
d_call: -

cdr3_aa: CASSYTTGYGYTF
cdr3_nt: TGTGCCAGCAGCTACACGACAGGGTATGGCTACACCTTC
j_call: TRBJ1-2
clone_size: few
v_call: TRBV7-9
d_call: TRBD1

cdr3_aa: CASSQDEQGWNGYTF
cdr3_nt: TGCGCCAGCAGCCAAGATGAACAGGGATGGAATGGCTACACCTTC
j_call: TRBJ1-2
clone_size: -
v_call: TRBV4-3
d_call: -

cdr3_aa: CASSEGETEAFF
cdr3_nt: TGTGCCAGCAGCGAGGGGGAAACTGAAGCTTTCTTT
j_call: TRBJ1-1
clone_size: -
v_call: TRBV6-6
d_call: -

cdr3_aa: CASSSTVQGIYGYTF
cdr3_nt: TGTGCCAGCAGCTCCACGGTGCAGGGGATTTATGGCTACACCTTC
j_call: TRBJ1-2
clone_size: few
v_call: TRBV5-6
d_call: -

cdr3_aa: CASSFRTGGTDTQYF
cdr3_nt: TGTGCCAGCAGTTTTCGGACAGGGGGCACAGATACGCAGTATTTT
j_call: TRBJ2-3
clone_size: -
v_call: TRBV27
d_call: TRBD1

cdr3_aa: CASSSSGEKLFF
cdr3_nt: TGTGCCAGCAGCTCCAGTGGGGAAAAACTGTTTTTT
j_call: TRBJ1-4
clone_size: -
v_call: TRBV7-9
d_call: -

cdr3_aa: CASKTGTVYTGELFF
cdr3_nt: TGTGCCAGCAAGACCGGGACCGTGTACACCGGGGAGCTGTTTTTT
j_call: TRBJ2-2
clone_size: -
v_call: TRBV27
d_call: -